The 13 T cell receptor beta chains reported below all come from one sample, sequenced in a study of vaccination effects on CD4 cells after COVID-19. The method was immunoSEQ multiplex PCR; TCRdb's version includes in-frame clones alone and lacks a portion of them. The sample records about 68,000 clones, roughly 80% being singletons. Sequencing followed a ViraFEST assay step that expanded antigen-specific CD4+ T cells with viral peptide pools. Once cultured for more than nine days, the cells underwent separation to obtain CD4+ T cells. None of these healthy vaccinees had been infected with SARS-CoV-2 before vaccination. What these receptors recognize is not known. Source: CD4+ T cells from PBMCs cultured with SARS-CoV-2 spike peptides, taken before COVID-19 vaccination. The source is a human donor who received a COVID-19 vaccine.

V is TRBV7-6 and J is TRBJ2-1; D remains unclear. Per germline, CDR1 SGHVS and CDR2 FNYEAQ. The CDR3 loop spans 14 amino acids. Trimming stripped 5 bases from V and 0 bases from J, with 8 bases between. Written as DNA, the CDR3 is TGTGCCAGCAGCCACCGAAACTCCTACAATGAGCAGTTCTTC. Its translation is CASSHRNSYNEQFF.

V gene TRBV9 combines with J gene TRBJ1-2; 10 nucleotides match TRBD1. The CDR3 covers 13 residues. J was trimmed by 8 bases and V by 9 bases; bases with no gene match: 10. CDR1 is SGDLS, CDR2 YYNGEE, per germline. The DNA for the CDR3 is TGTGCCACTAAACCGACAGGGGGCGCGGGCTACACCTTC. Translation: CATKPTGGAGYTF.

This clone has more than one count but fewer than ten. Other DNA sequences in this specimen translate into the identical CDR3. The chain links TRBV2 to TRBJ1-1; a possible D gene is TRBD1 (5 bases). Germline V gene data show CDR1 as SNHLY and CDR2 as FYNNEI. This CDR3 contains 14 residues. Trimming removed 7 bases at V and 5 bases at J, with 17 bases between. CDR3 residues: CASTAEGTETEAFF. The CDR3 DNA sequence: TGTGCCAGCACCGCCGAGGGGACTGAGACTGAAGCTTTCTTT.

The chain carries TRBV7-9 and TRBJ2-5; D gene unclear. CDR1 is SEHNR and CDR2 is FQNEAQ in the germline V gene (reference sequence). Between the trimmed V and J ends, which lost 2 bases and 4 bases, there was a span of 8 bases. The CDR3 contains 13 residues. The CDR3 region is CASSLYRGETQYF. DNA of the CDR3: TGTGCCAGCAGCTTATACCGTGGAGAGACCCAGTACTTC. Variable domain in full (rest from reference TRBV7-9 and TRBJ2-5): DTGVSQNPRHKITKRGQNVTFRCDPISEHNRLYWYRQTLGQGPEFLTYFQNEAQLEKSRLLSDRFSAERPKGSFSTLEIQRTEQGDSAMYLCASSLYRGETQYFGPGTRLLVL.

In its sample, this clone was seen once. This chain links TRBV6-1 with TRBJ2-5, with 7 bases aligning to TRBD2. Germline lookup yields CDR1 MNHNS and CDR2 SASEGT. After removal of 3 bases from V and 2 bases from J, the junction contained 9 bases not matched to a gene. The CDR3 extends over 16 amino acids. CDR3 in amino acids: CASSDQNPGLQETQYF. The DNA for the CDR3 is TGTGCCAGCAGTGACCAGAACCCGGGACTACAAGAGACCCAGTACTTC.

The sample holds one count of this clone. This chain uses TRBV9 with TRBJ2-3, with 12 bases aligning to TRBD2. The CDR3 runs 16 residues. Per germline, CDR1 SGDLS and CDR2 YYNGEE. The J segment lost 5 bases and the V segment lost 4 bases, leaving 8 bases of the junction unmatched. The CDR3 region has the DNA TGTGCCAGCAGCCTCCTCCCTAGCGGGGGGGGAGATACGCAGTATTTT. Protein: CASSLLPSGGGDTQYF.

The V call is TRBV18, the J call TRBJ2-5; the match to TRBD2 covers 11 bases. V lost 5 bases, J lost 0 bases, and 2 bases stayed unmatched. This CDR3 has 15 amino acids. Germline CDR1 reads KGHSH; CDR2 reads LQKENI. The CDR3 sequence: CASSTTSGNQETQYF. Written as DNA, the CDR3 is TGTGCCAGCTCAACGACTAGCGGGAACCAAGAGACCCAGTACTTC.

This chain uses TRBV25-1 with TRBJ2-3, with TRBD2 identical over 7 bases. The V gene end was trimmed by 9 bases and the J gene end by 6 bases; junction bases not matched to a gene: 12. The CDR3 runs to 14 residues. The germline V gene encodes CDR1 MGHDK and CDR2 SYGVNS. The CDR3 region is CASRSGGGLDTQYF. The CDR3 DNA reads as TGTGCCAGTCGCTCGGGCGGGGGACTGGATACGCAGTATTTT.

This clone has a single count. The V gene is TRBV30, the J gene TRBJ2-5; D unresolved. Germline assignment: CDR1 GTSNPN and CDR2 SVGIG (reference sequence). V was shortened by 3 bases and J by 1 base, with 9 bases between the two germline ends. The CDR3 has 13 amino acids. This chain's CDR3 is CAWSHGAQETQYF. In DNA form, the CDR3 reads TGTGCCTGGAGCCACGGAGCCCAAGAGACCCAGTACTTC. The variable domain in full, completed from reference TRBV30 and TRBJ2-5, reads SQTIHQWPATLVQPVGSPLSLECTVEGTSNPNLYWYRQAAGRGLQLLFYSVGIGQISSEVPQNLSASRPQDRQFILSSKKLLLSDSGFYLCAWSHGAQETQYFGPGTRLLVL.

The rearrangement uses TRBV9 and TRBJ2-5; 8 bases align to TRBD2. This CDR3 spans 18 amino acids. Germline lookup yields CDR1 SGDLS and CDR2 YYNGEE. V lost 1 base, J lost 5 bases, and 16 bases stayed unmatched. The CDR3 is CASSVSAPGSGVVETQYF. CDR3 bases: TGTGCCAGCAGCGTAAGTGCCCCCGGTAGCGGGGTTGTGGAGACCCAGTACTTC.

The chain recombines TRBV7-2 with TRBJ1-4, with D possibly matching TRBD1 (6 bases). CDR3 length equals 18 residues. Germline V gene lookup returns CDR1 SGHTA and CDR2 FQGNSA. Trimming removed 7 bases at V and 4 bases at J, with 25 bases between. CDR3 amino acids: CASTQHWGGGTLNEKLFF. The CDR3 coding sequence is TGTGCCAGCACCCAACATTGGGGGGGCGGCACACTTAATGAAAAACTGTTTTTT.

The chain uses TRBV5-1 and TRBJ2-3; 8 bases are shared with TRBD2. Per the germline V gene, CDR1 is SGHRS and CDR2 is YFSETQ. This CDR3 has 15 residues. V lost 2 bases, J lost 2 bases, and 4 bases stayed unmatched. CDR3 protein: CASSFSGANTDTQYF. The CDR3 DNA reads as TGCGCCAGCAGCTTTAGCGGGGCGAACACAGATACGCAGTATTTT.

In its sample, this clone was seen a few times. The rearrangement uses TRBV5-4 and TRBJ1-2; D uncertain. The length of the CDR3 is 14 residues. V was clipped by 0 bases and J by 7 bases, with 13 bases between them. Germline V gene data show CDR1 as SGHNT and CDR2 as YYREEE (reference sequence). The CDR3 here is CASSLGPSLGGYTF. CDR3 DNA sequence: TGTGCCAGCAGCTTGGGCCCTTCACTTGGTGGCTACACCTTC.